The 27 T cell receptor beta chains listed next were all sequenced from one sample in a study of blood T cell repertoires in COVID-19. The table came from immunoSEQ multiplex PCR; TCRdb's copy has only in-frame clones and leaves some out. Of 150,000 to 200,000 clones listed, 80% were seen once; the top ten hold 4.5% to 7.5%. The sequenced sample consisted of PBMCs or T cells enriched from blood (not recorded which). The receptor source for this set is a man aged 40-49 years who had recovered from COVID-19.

The CDR3 is CASSQDAGTAYNEQFF. The CDR3, as DNA: TGCGCCAGCAGCCAAGATGCGGGAACAGCCTACAATGAGCAGTTCTTC. The genes are TRBV4-1 and TRBJ2-1, with D possibly being TRBD2 (6 bases). Germline CDR1 MGHRA, CDR2 YSYEKL. Trimming left V 0 bases short and J 2 bases short, with 11 bases between. CDR3 length: 16 amino acids.

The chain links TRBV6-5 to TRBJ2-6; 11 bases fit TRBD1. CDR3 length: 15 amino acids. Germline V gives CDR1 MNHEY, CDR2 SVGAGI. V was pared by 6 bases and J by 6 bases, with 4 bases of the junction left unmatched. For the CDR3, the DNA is TGTGCCAGCAGGGACAGGGGGCTTGAGGCCAACGTCCTGACTTTC. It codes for CASRDRGLEANVLTF.

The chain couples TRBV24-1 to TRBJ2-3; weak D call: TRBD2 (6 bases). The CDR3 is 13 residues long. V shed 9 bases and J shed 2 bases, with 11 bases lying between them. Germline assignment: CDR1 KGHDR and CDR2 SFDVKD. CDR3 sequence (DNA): TGTGCCACCGGGCGGGGAAACACAGATACGCAGTATTTT. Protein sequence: CATGRGNTDTQYF.

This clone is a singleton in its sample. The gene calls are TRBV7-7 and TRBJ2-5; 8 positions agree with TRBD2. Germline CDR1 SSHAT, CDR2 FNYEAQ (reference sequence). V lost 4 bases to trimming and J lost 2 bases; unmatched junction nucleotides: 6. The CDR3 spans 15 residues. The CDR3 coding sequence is TGTGCCAGCAGCTCGCTCAGCGGGGGACAAGAGACCCAGTACTTC. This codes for CASSSLSGGQETQYF. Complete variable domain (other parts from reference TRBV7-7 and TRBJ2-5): GAGVSQSPRYKVTKRGQDVTLRCDPISSHATLYWYQQALGQGPEFLTYFNYEAQPDKSGLPSDRFSAERPEGSISTLTIQRTEQRDSAMYRCASSSLSGGQETQYFGPGTRLLVL.

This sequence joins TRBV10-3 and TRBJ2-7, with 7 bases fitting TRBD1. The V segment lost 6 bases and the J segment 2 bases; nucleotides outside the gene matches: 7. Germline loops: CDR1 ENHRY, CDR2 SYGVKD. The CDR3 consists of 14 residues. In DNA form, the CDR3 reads TGTGCCATCAGCAGGACAGGTAATACCTACGAGCAGTACTTC. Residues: CAISRTGNTYEQYF.

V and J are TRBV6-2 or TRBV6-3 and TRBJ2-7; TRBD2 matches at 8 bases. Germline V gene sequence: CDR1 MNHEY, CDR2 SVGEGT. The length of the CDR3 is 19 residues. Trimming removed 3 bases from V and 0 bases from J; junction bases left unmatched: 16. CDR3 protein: CASSYPAKRGSHSSYEQYF. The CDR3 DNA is TGTGCCAGCAGTTATCCTGCCAAGCGGGGGTCTCATAGCTCCTACGAGCAGTACTTC.

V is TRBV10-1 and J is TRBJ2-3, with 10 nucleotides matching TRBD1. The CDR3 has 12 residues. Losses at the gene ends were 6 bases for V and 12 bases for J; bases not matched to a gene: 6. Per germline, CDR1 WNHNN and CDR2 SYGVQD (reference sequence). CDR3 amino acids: CASSMRQGAQYF. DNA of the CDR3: TGCGCCAGCAGCATGAGACAGGGGGCTCAGTATTTT.

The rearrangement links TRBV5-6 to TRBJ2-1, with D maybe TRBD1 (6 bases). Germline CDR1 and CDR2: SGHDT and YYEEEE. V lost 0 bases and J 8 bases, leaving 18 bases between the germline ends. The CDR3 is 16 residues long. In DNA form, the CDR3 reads TGTGCCAGCAGCTTGGCTAGGGGGAACCTTCTCGATGAGCAGTTCTTC. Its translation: CASSLARGNLLDEQFF.

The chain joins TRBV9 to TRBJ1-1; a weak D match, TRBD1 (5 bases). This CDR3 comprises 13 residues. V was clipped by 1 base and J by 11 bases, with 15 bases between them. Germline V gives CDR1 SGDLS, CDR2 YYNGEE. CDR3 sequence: CASSVTSMEGAFF. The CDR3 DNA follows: TGTGCCAGCAGCGTAACGAGTATGGAGGGGGCTTTCTTT. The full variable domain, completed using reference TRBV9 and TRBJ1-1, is DSGVTQTPKHLITATGQRVTLRCSPRSGDLSVYWYQQSLDQGLQFLIQYYNGEERAKGNILERFSAQQFPDLHSELNLSSLELGDSALYFCASSVTSMEGAFFGQGTRLTVV.

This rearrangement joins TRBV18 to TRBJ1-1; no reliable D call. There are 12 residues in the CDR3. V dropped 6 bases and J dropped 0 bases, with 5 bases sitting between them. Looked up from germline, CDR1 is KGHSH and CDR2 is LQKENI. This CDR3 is CASSLLNTEAFF. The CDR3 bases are TGTGCCAGCTCCCTGTTGAACACTGAAGCTTTCTTT.

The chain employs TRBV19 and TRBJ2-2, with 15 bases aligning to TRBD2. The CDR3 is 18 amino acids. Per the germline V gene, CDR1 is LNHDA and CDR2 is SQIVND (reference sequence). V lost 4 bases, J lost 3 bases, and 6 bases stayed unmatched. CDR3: CASSTTGLAGGYTGELFF. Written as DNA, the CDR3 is TGTGCCAGTAGTACAACCGGACTAGCGGGGGGGTACACCGGGGAGCTGTTTTTT.

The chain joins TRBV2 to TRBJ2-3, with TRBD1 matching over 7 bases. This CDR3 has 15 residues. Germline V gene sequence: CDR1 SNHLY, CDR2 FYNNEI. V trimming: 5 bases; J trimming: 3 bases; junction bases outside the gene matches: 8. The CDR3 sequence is CASSYTGEGTDTQYF. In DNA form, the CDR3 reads TGTGCCAGCAGTTATACAGGGGAAGGAACAGATACGCAGTATTTT.

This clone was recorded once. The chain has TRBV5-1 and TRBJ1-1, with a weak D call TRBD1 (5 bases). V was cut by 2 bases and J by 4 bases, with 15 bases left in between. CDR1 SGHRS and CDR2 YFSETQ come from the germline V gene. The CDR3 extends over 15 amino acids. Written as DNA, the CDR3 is TGCGCCAGCAGCTTTGGGCAGGGCGGGAGCACTGAAGCTTTCTTT. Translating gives CASSFGQGGSTEAFF.

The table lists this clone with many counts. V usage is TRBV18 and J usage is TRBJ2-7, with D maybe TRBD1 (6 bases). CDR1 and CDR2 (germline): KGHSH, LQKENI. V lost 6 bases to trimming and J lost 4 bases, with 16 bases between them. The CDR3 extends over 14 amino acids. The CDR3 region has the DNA TGTGCCAGCTCCCCAAGGCAGGGGCGATACGAGCAGTACTTC. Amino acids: CASSPRQGRYEQYF.

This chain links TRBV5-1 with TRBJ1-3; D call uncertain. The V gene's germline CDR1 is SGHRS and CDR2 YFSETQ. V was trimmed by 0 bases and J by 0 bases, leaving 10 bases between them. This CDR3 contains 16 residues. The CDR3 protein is CASSLAGLNSGNTIYF. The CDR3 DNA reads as TGCGCCAGCAGCTTGGCAGGCCTTAACTCTGGAAACACCATATATTTT.

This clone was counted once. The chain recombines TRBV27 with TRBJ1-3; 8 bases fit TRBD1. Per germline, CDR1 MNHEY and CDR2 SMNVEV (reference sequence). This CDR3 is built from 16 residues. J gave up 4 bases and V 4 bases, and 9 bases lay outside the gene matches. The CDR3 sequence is CASSSAPGGSGNTIYF. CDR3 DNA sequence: TGTGCCAGCAGTTCCGCGCCAGGGGGCTCCGGAAACACCATATATTTT.

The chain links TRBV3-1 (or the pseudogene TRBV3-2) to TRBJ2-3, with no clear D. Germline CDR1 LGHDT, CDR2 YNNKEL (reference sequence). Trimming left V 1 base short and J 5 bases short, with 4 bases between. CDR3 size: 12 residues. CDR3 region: CASSQVQDTQYF. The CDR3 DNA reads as TGTGCCAGCAGCCAAGTCCAAGATACGCAGTATTTT.

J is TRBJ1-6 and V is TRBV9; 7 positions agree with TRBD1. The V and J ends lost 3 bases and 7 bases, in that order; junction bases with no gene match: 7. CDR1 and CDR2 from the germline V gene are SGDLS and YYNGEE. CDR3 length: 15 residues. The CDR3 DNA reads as TGTGCCAGCAGCGCTCCAGGGGGTTCCAATTCACCCCTCCACTTT. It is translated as CASSAPGGSNSPLHF.

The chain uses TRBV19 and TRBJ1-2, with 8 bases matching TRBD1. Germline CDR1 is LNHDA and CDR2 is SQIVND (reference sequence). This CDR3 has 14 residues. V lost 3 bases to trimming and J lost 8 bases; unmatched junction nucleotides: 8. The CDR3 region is CASSIGTGLSGYTF. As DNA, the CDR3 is TGTGCCAGTAGTATTGGGACAGGCCTGTCCGGCTACACCTTC.

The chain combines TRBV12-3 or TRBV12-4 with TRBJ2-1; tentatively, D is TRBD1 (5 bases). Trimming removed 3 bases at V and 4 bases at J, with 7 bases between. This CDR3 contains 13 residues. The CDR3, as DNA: TGTGCCAGCAGTTTTGACAGATACAATGAGCAGTTCTTC. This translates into CASSFDRYNEQFF.

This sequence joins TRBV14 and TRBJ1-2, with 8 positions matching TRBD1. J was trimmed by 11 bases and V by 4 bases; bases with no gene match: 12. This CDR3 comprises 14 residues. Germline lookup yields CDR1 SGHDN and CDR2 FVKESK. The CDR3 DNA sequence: TGTGCCAGCAGCCGCCGGGGACAGGACCTGCGATACACCTTC. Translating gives CASSRRGQDLRYTF.

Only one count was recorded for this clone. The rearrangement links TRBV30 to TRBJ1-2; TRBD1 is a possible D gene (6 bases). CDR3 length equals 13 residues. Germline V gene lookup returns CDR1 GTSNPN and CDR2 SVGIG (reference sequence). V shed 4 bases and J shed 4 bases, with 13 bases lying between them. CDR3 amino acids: CAWNTDSPYGYTF. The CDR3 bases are TGTGCCTGGAATACGGACAGTCCCTATGGCTACACCTTC.

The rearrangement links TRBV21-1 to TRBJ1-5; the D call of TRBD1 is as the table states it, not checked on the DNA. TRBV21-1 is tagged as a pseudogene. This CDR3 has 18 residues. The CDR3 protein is CASSKEGAGQARGQPQHF. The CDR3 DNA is TGTGCCAGCAGCAAAGAGGGGGCTGGACAGGCCCGGGGTCAGCCCCAGCATTTT.

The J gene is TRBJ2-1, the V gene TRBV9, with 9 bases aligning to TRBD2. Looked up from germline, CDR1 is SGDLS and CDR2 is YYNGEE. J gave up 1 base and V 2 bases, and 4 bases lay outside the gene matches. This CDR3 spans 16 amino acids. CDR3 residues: CASSVYAGGSYNEQFF. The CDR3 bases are TGTGCCAGCAGCGTTTACGCGGGGGGGTCCTACAATGAGCAGTTCTTC.

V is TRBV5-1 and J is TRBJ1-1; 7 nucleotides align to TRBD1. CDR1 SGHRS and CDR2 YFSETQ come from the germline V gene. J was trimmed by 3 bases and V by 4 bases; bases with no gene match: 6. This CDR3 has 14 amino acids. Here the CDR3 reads CASSLATGYTEAFF. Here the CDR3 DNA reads TGCGCCAGCAGCCTTGCGACAGGGTACACTGAAGCTTTCTTT.

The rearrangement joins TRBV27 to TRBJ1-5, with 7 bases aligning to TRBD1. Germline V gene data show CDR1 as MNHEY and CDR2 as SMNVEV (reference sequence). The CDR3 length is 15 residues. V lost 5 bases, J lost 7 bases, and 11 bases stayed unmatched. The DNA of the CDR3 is TGTGCCAGCAGTCACAAGACAGGGTCGGGCCAGCCCCAGCATTTT. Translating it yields CASSHKTGSGQPQHF.

CDR3 amino acids: CASSLPAGGRETQYF. Here the CDR3 DNA reads TGTGCCAGCAGCTTGCCAGCGGGGGGGCGGGAGACCCAGTACTTC. The chain has TRBV7-9 and TRBJ2-5, with 10 bases identical to TRBD2. The germline V gene has CDR1 SEHNR and CDR2 FQNEAQ (reference sequence). The CDR3 extends over 15 amino acids. V was pared by 3 bases and J by 5 bases, with 6 bases of the junction left unmatched.